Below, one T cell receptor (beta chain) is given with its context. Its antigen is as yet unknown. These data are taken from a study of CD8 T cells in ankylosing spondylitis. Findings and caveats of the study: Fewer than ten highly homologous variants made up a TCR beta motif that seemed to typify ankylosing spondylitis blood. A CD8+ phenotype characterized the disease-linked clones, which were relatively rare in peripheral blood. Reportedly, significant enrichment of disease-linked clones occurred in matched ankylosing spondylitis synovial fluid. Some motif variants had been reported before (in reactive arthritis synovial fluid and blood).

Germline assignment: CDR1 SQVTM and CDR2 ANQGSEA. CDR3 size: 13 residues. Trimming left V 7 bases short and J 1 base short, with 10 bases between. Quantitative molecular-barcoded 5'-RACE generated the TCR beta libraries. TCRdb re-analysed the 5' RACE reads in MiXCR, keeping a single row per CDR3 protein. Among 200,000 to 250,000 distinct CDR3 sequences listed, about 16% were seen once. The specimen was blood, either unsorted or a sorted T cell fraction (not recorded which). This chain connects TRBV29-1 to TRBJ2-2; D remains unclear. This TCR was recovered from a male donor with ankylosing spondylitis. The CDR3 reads CSALLGNTGELFF. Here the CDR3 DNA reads TGCAGCGCCCTTCTAGGGAACACCGGGGAGCTGTTTTTT.